A single sample is the source of the 7 T cell receptor beta chains below, sequenced in a study of shared clonotypes between healthy human individuals. TCRdb's copy holds only in-frame clones and misses some; the assay was immunoSEQ multiplex PCR. The sample lists millions of clones, about 95% occurring once. Selected positively for CCR7 and CD45RO-negative, naive CD8 cells excluded terminally differentiated effector memory CD45RA+ cells. Sequencing input: naive CD8+ T cells sorted from blood. These receptors all come from a man aged 18 to 29 in good health.

The CDR3 protein is CASSIEVEAFF. DNA for the CDR3: TGTGCCAGTAGTATTGAAGTAGAAGCTTTCTTT. The chain links TRBV19 to TRBJ1-1; D not resolved. The CDR3 spans 11 residues. The V gene lost 3 bases and the J gene lost 8 bases, with 7 bases spanning the gap. Germline values: CDR1 LNHDA, CDR2 SQIVND (reference sequence).

V is TRBV6-5 and J is TRBJ2-7; the match to TRBD1 covers 9 bases. V shed 1 base and J 4 bases; nucleotides not matched to a gene: 5. Germline V CDR1 and CDR2: MNHEY, SVGAGI. This CDR3 is 15 amino acids long. The CDR3 sequence is CASSYFLGQGYEQYF. The CDR3 DNA reads as TGTGCCAGCAGTTACTTTTTGGGACAGGGATACGAGCAGTACTTC.

The CDR3 bases are TGCGCCAGCAGCCAAGACCCCATGGCTAGCGGGAGCGGCGAGCAGTACTTC. Its translation: CASSQDPMASGSGEQYF. The chain uses TRBV4-3 and TRBJ2-7; 10 bases are shared with TRBD2. The V segment lost 0 bases and the J segment 6 bases; nucleotides outside the gene matches: 11. Germline CDR1 and CDR2: LGHNA and YSLEER. This CDR3 is built from 17 residues.

This chain connects TRBV27 to TRBJ2-7, with D uncertain. There are 14 residues in the CDR3. CDR1 and CDR2 from the germline V gene are MNHEY and SMNVEV (reference sequence). V was clipped by 5 bases and J by 2 bases, with 13 bases between them. The DNA for the CDR3 is TGTGCCAGCAGTCTCGCCTATGGGCCCTACGAGCAGTACTTC. Residues: CASSLAYGPYEQYF.

To note about this clone: Different DNA sequences within this sample yield the same CDR3. The V and J genes are TRBV6-6 and TRBJ1-5, with 7 bases identical to TRBD1. The CDR3 has 14 residues. V lost 2 bases, J lost 2 bases, and 0 bases stayed unmatched. Germline CDR1 MNHNY, CDR2 SVGAGI (reference sequence). The CDR3 region is CASSYQGGNQPQHF. CDR3 DNA sequence: TGTGCCAGCAGTTACCAGGGGGGCAATCAGCCCCAGCATTTT.

This clone appeared a single time. V is TRBV5-1 and J is TRBJ2-7; 7 bases agree with TRBD1. J was trimmed by 5 bases and V by 4 bases; bases with no gene match: 6. Germline V lookup: CDR1 SGHRS, CDR2 YFSETQ. The CDR3 sequence is 13 residues long. The CDR3 DNA sequence: TGCGCCAGCAGCGCGACAGGGACACACGAGCAGTACTTC. This codes for CASSATGTHEQYF. Together with reference TRBV5-1 and TRBJ2-7, the CDR3 gives the full variable domain: KAGVTQTPRYLIKTRGQQVTLSCSPISGHRSVSWYQQTPGQGLQFLFEYFSETQRNKGNFPGRFSGRQFSNSRSEMNVSTLELGDSALYLCASSATGTHEQYFGPGTRLTVT.

The J gene is TRBJ2-7, the V gene TRBV11-2; 9 bases are shared with TRBD1. Germline CDR1 and CDR2: SGHAT and FQNNGV. This CDR3 is 14 amino acids long. Losses at the gene ends were 4 bases for V and 7 bases for J; bases not matched to a gene: 8. CDR3 sequence reads: CASSYNRGLWEQYF. In nucleotides, the CDR3 is TGTGCCAGCAGCTATAACAGGGGGCTCTGGGAGCAGTACTTC.